This T cell receptor beta chain was obtained from a study of blood T cell repertoires in COVID-19. As for the study in general: The study drew acute and convalescent COVID-19 samples from the United States, Italy and Spain.

This CDR3 has 17 residues. Germline CDR1 and CDR2: SGHDN and FVKESK. J gave up 1 base and V 2 bases, and 9 bases lay outside the gene matches. Per the authors' pipeline: Amplification of reference gene primers was used by the study to estimate nucleated cell counts. Profiled with immunoSEQ multiplex PCR; TCRdb holds only in-frame clones, not every one. That table gives V, J and clone size, and the DNA gave D and trimming. Seen here are some 130,000 clones, about 89% observed once, and the top ten hold approximately 4.3%. Seattle patients were enrolled during active infection and followed longitudinally.

The V call is TRBV14, the J call TRBJ1-1, with 8 bases lining up with TRBD1. The sample consisted of peripheral blood. This receptor was taken from a man in his sixties with COVID-19, enrolled during active disease. This CDR3 reads CASSQRTGRDTNTEAFF. In DNA form, the CDR3 reads TGTGCCAGCAGCCAAAGGACAGGGAGGGATACGAACACTGAAGCTTTCTTT. The full variable domain, its missing parts supplied by reference TRBV14 and TRBJ1-1, is EAGVTQFPSHSVIEKGQTVTLRCDPISGHDNLYWYRRVMGKEIKFLLHFVKESKQDESGMPNNRFLAERTGGTYSTLKVQPAELEDSGVYFCASSQRTGRDTNTEAFFGQGTRLTVV.